Shown below are 3 T cell receptor beta chains from a single sample sequenced in a study of blood T cell repertoires in COVID-19. The protocol was immunoSEQ multiplex PCR, while the TCRdb copy is restricted to in-frame clones and leaves out a portion. In the table there are fewer than 90,000 clones, roughly 88% of which are singletons. Sample: peripheral blood. These receptors were collected from a man aged 30 to 39 with acute or convalescent COVID-19.

The chain carries TRBV20-1 and TRBJ1-5; tentatively, D is TRBD1 (6 bases). CDR3 length equals 11 residues. Germline assignment: CDR1 DFQATT and CDR2 SNEGSKA (reference sequence). Trimming stripped 7 bases from V and 7 bases from J, with 11 bases between. CDR3 sequence (DNA): TGCAGTGTCAGGGGCGGGCAGCCCCAGCATTTT. It translates to CSVRGGQPQHF.

This clone showed up just once. The chain has TRBV11-3 and TRBJ2-1; possibly TRBD1 for D (6 bases). Per germline, CDR1 SGHNT and CDR2 YENEEA. V was cut by 2 bases and J by 13 bases, with 24 bases left in between. CDR3 length equals 16 residues. The CDR3 region is CASSLLYNTGSVEQFF. The CDR3 DNA reads as TGTGCCAGCAGCTTATTATACAACACAGGGAGTGTTGAACAGTTCTTC.

The rearrangement uses TRBV21-1 and TRBJ2-3; TRBD1, the table's D call, was not compared with the DNA. TRBV21-1 is a documented pseudogene. The CDR3 length is 15 residues. Here the CDR3 reads CASRPRGDLTDTQYF. The DNA of the CDR3 is TGTGCCAGCAGGCCCAGGGGGGACCTCACAGATACGCAGTATTTT.